These 13 T cell receptor beta chains were all obtained from the same sample, sequenced in a study of cytomegalovirus exposure and HLA in healthy donors. Primers: 60 Vbeta forward and 13 Jbeta reverse. Repertoires were generated with immunoSEQ multiplex PCR, while TCRdb's copy carries only in-frame clones and drops some. There are over 200,000 clones in the sample; roughly 82% occur only once, and 4.5% to 6% lies in the top ten. The sequenced sample consisted of PBMCs. The source of these receptors is a woman aged 40 to 50 in good health and CMV-seropositive.

V gene TRBV7-3 combines with J gene TRBJ2-1, with 9 bases that match TRBD2. The CDR3 extends over 17 amino acids. The germline V gene encodes CDR1 SGHTA and CDR2 FQGTGA. With V trimmed by 4 bases and J by 3 bases, 10 bases remained unmatched. CDR3 DNA: TGTGCCAGCAGCTCAGAGATTAGCGGGGGAGTCTACAATGAGCAGTTCTTC. As protein: CASSSEISGGVYNEQFF.

This chain links TRBV5-4 with TRBJ2-2, with 8 bases matching TRBD1. The CDR3 spans 15 residues. With 4 bases clipped from V and 0 bases from J, the junction kept 2 bases outside the gene matches. Per the germline V gene, CDR1 is SGHNT and CDR2 is YYREEE (reference sequence). CDR3 protein: CASSPRGPNTGELFF. CDR3 sequence (DNA): TGTGCCAGCAGCCCCAGGGGGCCGAACACCGGGGAGCTGTTTTTT.

With regard to this clone: The sample carries other DNA sequences with the same CDR3. This chain uses TRBV6-5 with TRBJ2-7; 10 positions match TRBD2. CDR3 length: 14 residues. Per the germline V gene, CDR1 is MNHEY and CDR2 is SVGAGI. Germline trimming cut 4 bases from V and 2 bases from J; bases unmatched to any gene: 2. CDR3 sequence (DNA): TGTGCCAGCAGTTTAGCGGGAGGTACCTACGAGCAGTACTTC. This sequence encodes CASSLAGGTYEQYF.

This rearrangement joins TRBV19 to TRBJ1-4; perhaps TRBD1 as D (5 bases). Trimming pared 3 bases from V and 7 bases from J, leaving 24 bases between. Germline loops: CDR1 LNHDA, CDR2 SQIVND (reference sequence). The CDR3 covers 18 residues. DNA of the CDR3: TGTGCCAGTAGTATCTCAGGGTTTTGGGGCCTGTCGGGTGAAAAACTGTTTTTT. It yields the protein CASSISGFWGLSGEKLFF. The variable domain in full, with the rest retrieved from reference TRBV19 and TRBJ1-4, is DGGITQSPKYLFRKEGQNVTLSCEQNLNHDAMYWYRQDPGQGLRLIYYSQIVNDFQKGDIAEGYSVSREKKESFPLTVTSAQKNPTAFYLCASSISGFWGLSGEKLFFGSGTQLSVL.

V usage is TRBV7-7 and J usage is TRBJ2-2, with D tentatively TRBD2 (6 bases). The CDR3 runs to 14 residues. V dropped 4 bases and J dropped 5 bases, with 11 bases sitting between them. The germline V gene has CDR1 SSHAT and CDR2 FNYEAQ (reference sequence). The CDR3 region has the DNA TGTGCCAGCAGCTCTGGGGCGGGAACCGGGGAGCTGTTTTTT. Protein product: CASSSGAGTGELFF.

This chain connects TRBV6-5 to TRBJ1-2; 8 nucleotides line up with TRBD1. This CDR3 has 14 residues. The trim removed 4 bases at V and 6 bases at J, leaving 7 bases unmatched. The germline V gene encodes CDR1 MNHEY and CDR2 SVGAGI. This CDR3 is CASSLTGDVDGYTF. The DNA for the CDR3 is TGTGCCAGCAGTTTGACAGGGGACGTAGATGGCTACACCTTC.

This chain uses TRBV4-2 with TRBJ1-6, with D possibly matching TRBD1 (6 bases). V lost 1 base and J lost 7, with 14 bases in between. CDR1 LGHNA and CDR2 YNFKEQ come from the germline V gene. CDR3 length: 16 amino acids. The CDR3 here is CASSQGRGASNSPLHF. The DNA for the CDR3 is TGTGCCAGCAGCCAAGGGCGGGGGGCTTCGAATTCACCCCTCCACTTT.

This chain connects TRBV11-2 to TRBJ2-7; a possible D gene is TRBD1 (6 bases). Germline V CDR1 and CDR2: SGHAT, FQNNGV. The CDR3 totals 15 residues. The V end was cut by 6 bases, the J end by 2 bases, with 17 bases between. In DNA, the CDR3 is TGTGCCAGCAGTCCTCATGCCCAGGGGACCTACGAGCAGTACTTC. Protein product: CASSPHAQGTYEQYF.

This chain joins TRBV7-9 and TRBJ1-1; no clear D gene. CDR1 is SEHNR and CDR2 is FQNEAQ in the germline V gene (reference sequence). Deletions cut 3 bases from V and 6 bases from J, with 8 bases between. This CDR3 contains 12 residues. The CDR3 sequence: CASSFGSAEAFF. As DNA, the CDR3 is TGTGCCAGCAGCTTCGGGAGTGCTGAAGCTTTCTTT.

This chain links TRBV4-3 with TRBJ2-5; 7 bases are shared with TRBD1. The trim removed 1 base at V and 5 bases at J, leaving 10 bases unmatched. Germline V gene sequence: CDR1 LGHNA, CDR2 YSLEER. CDR3 length equals 16 residues. The CDR3 DNA sequence: TGCGCCAGCAGCCAAGGGTTGGGACAGCCTGGGGAGACCCAGTACTTC. Translating it yields CASSQGLGQPGETQYF.

The CDR3 spells CARGGGYTF. CDR3 nucleotide sequence: TGTGCCAGAGGGGGTGGCTACACCTTC. The chain recombines TRBV2 with TRBJ1-2; a possible D gene is TRBD1 (6 bases). Trimming took off 9 bases at V and 7 bases at J, with 6 bases between the two ends. Germline values: CDR1 SNHLY, CDR2 FYNNEI. The CDR3 length is 9 residues.

The chain is built from TRBV7-2 and TRBJ1-2; D is uncertain. V was shortened by 3 bases and J by 2 bases, with 7 bases between the two germline ends. Germline V gene sequence: CDR1 SGHTA, CDR2 FQGNSA. There are 13 residues in the CDR3. As DNA, the CDR3 is TGTGCCAGCAGCTTCGGAGTGAACTATGGCTACACCTTC. Translating it yields CASSFGVNYGYTF.

This clone appeared once. The chain combines TRBV6-6 with TRBJ1-2; TRBD1 is a possible D gene (6 bases). Per germline, CDR1 MNHNY and CDR2 SVGAGI (reference sequence). Trimming removed 0 bases at V and 14 bases at J, with 16 bases between. This CDR3 is built from 13 residues. The CDR3 nucleotides read TGTGCCAGCAGTTACTCTCCGGGGGGCAGTCTTACCTTC. This translates into CASSYSPGGSLTF.